These 11 T cell receptor beta chains came from one sample sequenced in a study of PD-1 blockade in classical Hodgkin lymphoma. Each patient experienced a relapse that followed autologous stem cell transplantation, and brentuximab vedotin exposure varied. This table comes from immunoSEQ multiplex PCR, and its TCRdb copy is limited to in-frame clones, with some not included. The data hold roughly 61,000 clones, with around 91% observed a single time. Specimen: peripheral blood mononuclear cells (PBMCs), collected at baseline. The receptors come from a human donor with classical Hodgkin lymphoma.

The genes are TRBV5-3 and TRBJ1-2, with TRBD1 matching over 7 bases. TRBV5-3 is an ORF; its function is uncertain. The trim removed 1 base at V and 5 bases at J, leaving 17 bases unmatched. This CDR3 is 18 amino acids long. The CDR3 reads CARSLKGTYRGMGYGYTF. Here the CDR3 DNA reads TGTGCCAGAAGCTTGAAAGGGACCTACAGGGGCATGGGGTATGGCTACACCTTC.

The chain employs TRBV28 and TRBJ2-1; TRBD1 agrees at 9 bases. This CDR3 region has 15 residues. Germline V CDR1 and CDR2: MDHEN, SYDVKM. V lost 2 bases to trimming and J lost 9 bases; unmatched junction nucleotides: 8. The CDR3 is CASSLAGQGSGEQFF. Here the CDR3 DNA reads TGTGCCAGCAGTTTAGCCGGACAGGGGAGTGGTGAGCAGTTCTTC. The entire variable domain, with the rest obtained from reference TRBV28 and TRBJ2-1, is as follows: DVKVTQSSRYLVKRTGEKVFLECVQDMDHENMFWYRQDPGLGLRLIYFSYDVKMKEKGDIPEGYSVSREKKERFSLILESASTNQTSMYLCASSLAGQGSGEQFFGPGTRLTVL.

The chain links TRBV29-1 to TRBJ1-1; no definite D call. V lost 2 bases to trimming and J lost 4 bases, with 11 bases between them. The CDR3 extends over 13 amino acids. CDR1 and CDR2 (germline): SQVTM, ANQGSEA. The CDR3 reads CSVETDPFTEAFF. Here the CDR3 DNA reads TGCAGCGTTGAAACAGATCCGTTCACTGAAGCTTTCTTT.

J is TRBJ1-1 and V is TRBV27, with no clear D. V was trimmed by 7 bases and J by 0 bases, leaving 9 bases between them. This CDR3 has 13 amino acids. Germline V gene lookup returns CDR1 MNHEY and CDR2 SMNVEV (reference sequence). In DNA form, the CDR3 reads TGTGCCAGCAAGCCGGGCTTGAACACTGAAGCTTTCTTT. Translating gives CASKPGLNTEAFF.

The V and J genes are TRBV10-3 and TRBJ1-1; D ambiguous. V gave up 3 bases and J gave up 5 bases, with 10 bases separating them. This CDR3 is built from 13 residues. Germline assignment: CDR1 ENHRY and CDR2 SYGVKD. Here the CDR3 reads CAISDMGGTEAFF. CDR3 bases: TGTGCCATCAGTGATATGGGAGGGACTGAAGCTTTCTTT.

This chain links TRBV5-6 with TRBJ1-1; D remains unclear. Trimming stripped 2 bases from V and 0 bases from J, with 17 bases between. This CDR3 has 17 residues. CDR1 is SGHDT and CDR2 is YYEEEE in the germline V gene. Here the CDR3 reads CASSLLGSEGVNTEAFF. The CDR3 DNA sequence: TGTGCCAGCAGCTTACTGGGAAGTGAGGGAGTGAACACTGAAGCTTTCTTT.

V usage is TRBV7-9 and J usage is TRBJ2-4; 9 bases agree with TRBD1. With V trimmed by 3 bases and J by 0 bases, 3 bases remained unmatched. CDR1 is SEHNR and CDR2 is FQNEAQ in the germline V gene (reference sequence). The CDR3 spans 16 residues. CDR3 nucleotides: TGTGCCAGCAGCTTGGGACAGGGTATAGCCAAAAACATTCAGTACTTC. The encoded protein is CASSLGQGIAKNIQYF.

The chain links TRBV29-1 to TRBJ1-1; weak D call: TRBD1 (5 bases). The CDR3 is made up of 11 amino acids. Per the germline V gene, CDR1 is SQVTM and CDR2 is ANQGSEA. Trimming shortened V by 4 bases and J by 6 bases, and 9 bases separated the two germline ends. The CDR3 spells CSVVRGPEAFF. The CDR3 nucleotides read TGCAGCGTTGTGAGGGGACCTGAAGCTTTCTTT.

The genes are TRBV7-8 and TRBJ2-7; TRBD1 agrees at 10 bases. The germline V gene has CDR1 SGHVS and CDR2 FQNEAQ. The CDR3 loop spans 15 amino acids. The V gene end was trimmed by 6 bases and the J gene end by 5 bases; junction bases not matched to a gene: 10. The CDR3 here is CASSYRDRGRNEQYF. DNA of the CDR3: TGTGCCAGCAGTTACAGGGACAGGGGTCGAAACGAGCAGTACTTC.

The chain uses TRBV7-9 and TRBJ2-5; 8 positions match TRBD1. The V segment lost 5 bases and the J segment 5 bases; nucleotides outside the gene matches: 13. The CDR3 is 16 residues long. Germline-derived CDR1 and CDR2 are SEHNR and FQNEAQ (reference sequence). Written as DNA, the CDR3 is TGTGCCAGCAGCACCAAGCAGGGGGCCCCTCGGGAGACCCAGTACTTC. Its protein is CASSTKQGAPRETQYF.

The chain is built from TRBV10-3 and TRBJ1-2; TRBD1 might be the D (6 bases). The length of the CDR3 is 17 residues. V lost 4 bases to trimming and J lost 4 bases, with 22 bases between them. Germline values: CDR1 ENHRY, CDR2 SYGVKD. The CDR3 DNA reads as TGTGCCATCAGTGTCCCCCTCACCAGGGGTTCGGGCTATGGCTACACCTTC. It yields the protein CAISVPLTRGSGYGYTF.